This passage covers 6 T cell receptor beta chains from one sample sequenced in a study of radiotherapy plus CTLA-4 blockade in lung cancer. The data were produced by immunoSEQ multiplex PCR, yet TCRdb's version contains in-frame clones alone and is incomplete. The table lists tens of thousands of clones, about 79% of them singletons. The source material was peripheral blood, sampled from a patient treated with radiotherapy plus ipilimumab. The receptor set was obtained from a human donor with non-small cell lung cancer who had a partial response to radiotherapy plus ipilimumab. Some clones in this sample may be carry-over from other donors' samples.

This chain links TRBV19 with TRBJ2-1, with 10 nucleotides matching TRBD2. V lost 6 bases, J lost 6 bases, and 11 bases stayed unmatched. Germline CDR1 LNHDA, CDR2 SQIVND (reference sequence). This CDR3 has 16 residues. In DNA, the CDR3 is TGTGCCAGTAGCACTCAGGGGACTAGCGCTCTCAATGAGCAGTTCTTC. As protein: CASSTQGTSALNEQFF. Based on the CDR3 plus reference TRBV19 and TRBJ2-1, the full variable domain is DGGITQSPKYLFRKEGQNVTLSCEQNLNHDAMYWYRQDPGQGLRLIYYSQIVNDFQKGDIAEGYSVSREKKESFPLTVTSAQKNPTAFYLCASSTQGTSALNEQFFGPGTRLTVL.

V is TRBV10-3 and J is TRBJ1-2; unclear D gene. The V gene's germline CDR1 is ENHRY and CDR2 SYGVKD. Between the trimmed V and J ends, which lost 2 bases and 8 bases, there was a span of 9 bases. This CDR3 spans 12 amino acids. CDR3 in amino acids: CAISEDIEGYTF. CDR3 nucleotides: TGTGCCATCAGTGAGGACATCGAAGGCTACACCTTC.

The chain has TRBV7-8 and TRBJ1-3; D is undetermined. Trimming cost V 2 bases and J 0 bases, with 11 bases left between them. The CDR3 is 16 residues long. CDR1 is SGHVS and CDR2 is FQNEAQ in the germline V gene. The CDR3, as DNA: TGTGCCAGCAGCTTATGGGGAGGATTCTCTGGAAACACCATATATTTT. Translating gives CASSLWGGFSGNTIYF.

This clone has a single count. The gene calls are TRBV18 and TRBJ1-5, with unresolved D. The germline V gene encodes CDR1 KGHSH and CDR2 LQKENI. This CDR3 is 15 amino acids long. Trimming pared 2 bases from V and 1 base from J, leaving 9 bases between. CDR3 residues: CASSPGGRSNQPQHF. CDR3 nucleotides: TGTGCCAGCTCACCAGGAGGGAGAAGCAATCAGCCCCAGCATTTT.

CDR3 in amino acids: CASSSLAGVKKPYF. CDR3 coding DNA: TGTGCCAGCAGTAGCCTAGCGGGAGTGAAGAAGCCGTACTTC. The chain joins TRBV6-5 to TRBJ2-7, with 10 bases that match TRBD2. The CDR3 is 14 residues long. The V gene's germline CDR1 is MNHEY and CDR2 SVGAGI. V dropped 5 bases and J dropped 12; count of bases not matched to a gene: 13.

This clone was seen a handful of times. V usage is TRBV5-1 and J usage is TRBJ2-7, with 7 bases matching TRBD1. Germline values: CDR1 SGHRS, CDR2 YFSETQ. V was clipped by 4 bases and J by 7 bases; unmatched bases: 8. There are 13 residues in the CDR3. In nucleotides, the CDR3 is TGCGCCAGCAGCACTTCGACAGGGTGGGAGCAGTACTTC. This sequence encodes CASSTSTGWEQYF. Complete variable domain (other parts from reference TRBV5-1 and TRBJ2-7): KAGVTQTPRYLIKTRGQQVTLSCSPISGHRSVSWYQQTPGQGLQFLFEYFSETQRNKGNFPGRFSGRQFSNSRSEMNVSTLELGDSALYLCASSTSTGWEQYFGPGTRLTVT.